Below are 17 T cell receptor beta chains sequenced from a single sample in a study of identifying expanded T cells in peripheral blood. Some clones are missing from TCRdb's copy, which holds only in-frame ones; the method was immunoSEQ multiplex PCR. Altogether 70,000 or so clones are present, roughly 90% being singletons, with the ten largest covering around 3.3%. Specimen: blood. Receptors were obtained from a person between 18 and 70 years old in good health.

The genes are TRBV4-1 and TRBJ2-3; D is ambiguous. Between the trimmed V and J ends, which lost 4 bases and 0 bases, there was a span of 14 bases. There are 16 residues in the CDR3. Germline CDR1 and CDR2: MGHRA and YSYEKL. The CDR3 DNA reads TGCGCCAGCAGCCCTCGAGGCCAGCCTAGCACAGATACGCAGTATTTT. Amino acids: CASSPRGQPSTDTQYF.

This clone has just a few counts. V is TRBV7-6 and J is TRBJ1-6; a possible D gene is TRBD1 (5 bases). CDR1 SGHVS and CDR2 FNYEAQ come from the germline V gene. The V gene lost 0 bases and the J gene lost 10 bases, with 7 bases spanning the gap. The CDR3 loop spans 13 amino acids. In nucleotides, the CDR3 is TGTGCCAGCAGCTTAGCCTCAGGGTCACCCCTCCACTTT. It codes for CASSLASGSPLHF.

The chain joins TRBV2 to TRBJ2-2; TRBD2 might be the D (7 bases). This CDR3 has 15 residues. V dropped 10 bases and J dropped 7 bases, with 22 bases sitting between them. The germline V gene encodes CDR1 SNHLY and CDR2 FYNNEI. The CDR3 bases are TGTGCCAACGCCTACCCCCCGGGGGGCGACGGGGAGCTGTTTTTT. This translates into CANAYPPGGDGELFF.

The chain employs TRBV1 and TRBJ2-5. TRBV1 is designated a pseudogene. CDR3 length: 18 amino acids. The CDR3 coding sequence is TGCACCAGCAGCCACTGGGACCGACCAAGGGGTTTCCAAGAGACCCAGTACTTC. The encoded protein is CTSSHWDRPRGFQETQYF.

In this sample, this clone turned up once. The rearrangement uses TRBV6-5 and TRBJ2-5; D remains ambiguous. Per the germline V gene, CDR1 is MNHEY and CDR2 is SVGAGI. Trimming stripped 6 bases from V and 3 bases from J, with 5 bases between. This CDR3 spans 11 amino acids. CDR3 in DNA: TGTGCCAGCAGCCGTAAAGAGACCCAGTACTTC. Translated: CASSRKETQYF.

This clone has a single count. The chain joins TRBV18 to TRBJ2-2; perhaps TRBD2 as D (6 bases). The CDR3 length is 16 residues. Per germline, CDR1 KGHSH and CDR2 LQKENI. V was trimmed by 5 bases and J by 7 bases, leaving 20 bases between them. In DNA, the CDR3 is TGTGCCAGCTCATCCCGACTAGAGGGAACGGTCGGGGAGCTGTTTTTT. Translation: CASSSRLEGTVGELFF. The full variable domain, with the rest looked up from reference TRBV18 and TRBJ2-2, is NAGVMQNPRHLVRRRGQEARLRCSPMKGHSHVYWYRQLPEEGLKFMVYLQKENIIDESGMPKERFSAEFPKEGPSILRIQQVVRGDSAAYFCASSSRLEGTVGELFFGEGSRLTVL.

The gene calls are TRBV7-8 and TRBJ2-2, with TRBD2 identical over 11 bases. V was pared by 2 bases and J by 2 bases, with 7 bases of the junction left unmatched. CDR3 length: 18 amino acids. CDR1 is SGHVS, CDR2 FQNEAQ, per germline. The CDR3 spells CASSLTLLAGENTGELFF. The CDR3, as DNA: TGTGCCAGCAGCTTAACCTTACTAGCGGGAGAAAACACCGGGGAGCTGTTTTTT.

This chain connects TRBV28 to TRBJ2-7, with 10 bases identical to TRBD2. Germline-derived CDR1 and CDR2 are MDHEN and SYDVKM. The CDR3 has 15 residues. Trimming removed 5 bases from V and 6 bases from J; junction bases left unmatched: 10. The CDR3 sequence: CASSLAASGRREQYF. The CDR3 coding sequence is TGTGCCAGCAGTCTAGCGGCTAGCGGGAGACGCGAGCAGTACTTC.

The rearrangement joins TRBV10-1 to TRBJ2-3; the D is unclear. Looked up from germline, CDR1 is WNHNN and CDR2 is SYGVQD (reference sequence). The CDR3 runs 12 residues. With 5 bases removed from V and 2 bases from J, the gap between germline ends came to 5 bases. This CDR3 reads CASSSDTDTQYF. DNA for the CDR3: TGCGCCAGCAGTTCAGACACAGATACGCAGTATTTT.

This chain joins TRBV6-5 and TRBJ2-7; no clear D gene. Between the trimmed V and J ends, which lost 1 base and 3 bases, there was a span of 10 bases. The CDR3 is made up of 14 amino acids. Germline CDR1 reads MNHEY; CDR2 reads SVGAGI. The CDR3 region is CASSYLEFGYEQYF. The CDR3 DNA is TGTGCCAGCAGTTACTTGGAGTTTGGCTACGAGCAGTACTTC.

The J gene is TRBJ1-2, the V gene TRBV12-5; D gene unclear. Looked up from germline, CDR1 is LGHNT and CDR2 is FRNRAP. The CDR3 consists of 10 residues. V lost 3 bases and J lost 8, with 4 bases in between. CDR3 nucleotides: TGTGCTAGTGGTTTCCTCGGCTACACCTTC. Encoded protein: CASGFLGYTF.

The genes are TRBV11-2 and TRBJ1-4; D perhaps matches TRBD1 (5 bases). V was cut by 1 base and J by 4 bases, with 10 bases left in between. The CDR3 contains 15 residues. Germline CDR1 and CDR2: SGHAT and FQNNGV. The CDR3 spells CASSLVGTVNEKLFF. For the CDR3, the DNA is TGTGCCAGCAGCTTAGTTGGGACCGTTAATGAAAAACTGTTTTTT. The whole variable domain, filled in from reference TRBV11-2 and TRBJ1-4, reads EAGVAQSPRYKIIEKRQSVAFWCNPISGHATLYWYQQILGQGPKLLIQFQNNGVVDDSQLPKDRFSAERLKGVDSTLKIQPAKLEDSAVYLCASSLVGTVNEKLFFGSGTQLSVL.

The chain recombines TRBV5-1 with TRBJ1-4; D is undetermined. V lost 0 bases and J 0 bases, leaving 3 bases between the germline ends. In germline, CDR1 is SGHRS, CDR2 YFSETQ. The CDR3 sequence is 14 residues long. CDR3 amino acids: CASSLDATNEKLFF. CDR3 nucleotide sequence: TGCGCCAGCAGCTTGGATGCAACTAATGAAAAACTGTTTTTT.

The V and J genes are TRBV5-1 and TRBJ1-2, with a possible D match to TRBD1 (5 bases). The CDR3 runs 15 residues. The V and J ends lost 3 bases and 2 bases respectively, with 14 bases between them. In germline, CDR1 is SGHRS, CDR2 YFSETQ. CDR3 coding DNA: TGCGCCAGCAGCTACACCCCAGGGTCCAACTATGGCTACACCTTC. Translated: CASSYTPGSNYGYTF.

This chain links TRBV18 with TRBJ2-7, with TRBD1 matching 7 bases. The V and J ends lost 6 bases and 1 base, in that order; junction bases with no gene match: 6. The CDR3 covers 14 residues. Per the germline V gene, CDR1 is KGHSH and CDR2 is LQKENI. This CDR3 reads CASSYGQESYEQYF. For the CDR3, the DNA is TGTGCCAGCTCGTACGGACAGGAGTCCTACGAGCAGTACTTC.

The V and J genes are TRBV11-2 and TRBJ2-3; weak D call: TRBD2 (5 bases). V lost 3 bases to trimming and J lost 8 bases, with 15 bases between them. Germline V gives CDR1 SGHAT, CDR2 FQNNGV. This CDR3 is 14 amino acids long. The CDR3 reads CASSLGSAEGTQYF. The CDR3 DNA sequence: TGTGCCAGCAGCTTGGGGTCAGCAGAGGGTACGCAGTATTTT.

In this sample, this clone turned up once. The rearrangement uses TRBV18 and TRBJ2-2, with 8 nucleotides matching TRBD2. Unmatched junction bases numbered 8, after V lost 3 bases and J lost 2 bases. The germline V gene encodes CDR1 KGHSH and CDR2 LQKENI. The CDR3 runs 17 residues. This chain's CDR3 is CASSPRVVAGNTGELFF. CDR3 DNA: TGTGCCAGCTCACCTCGTGTGGTAGCGGGAAACACCGGGGAGCTGTTTTTT.